This TCR beta chain was recorded in a study of T cells in Graves' hyperthyroidism and ophthalmopathy. Whole-study findings and limits: Before onset, ophthalmopathy was predicted by the model a median 6.5 months earlier.

The CDR3 covers 16 residues. Germline trimming cut 1 base from V and 4 bases from J; bases unmatched to any gene: 7. Per the germline V gene, CDR1 is SQVTM and CDR2 is ANQGSEA. This clonotype showed up many times. Its specificity is not known. The investigators amplified TCR beta CDR3 regions from RNA transcripts. When the TCR CDR3 underwent first-round RT-PCR, the HTBI primer set was used. TCRdb ran MiXCR on the multiplex PCR reads and lists one entry per CDR3 protein. This table holds about 49,000 distinct CDR3 sequences, 45% to 65% found once. The TCR was taken from a young man with Graves' hyperthyroidism. Sequencing was performed on peripheral blood or thyroid tissue (not recorded which). V is TRBV29-1 and J is TRBJ2-3; 11 positions agree with TRBD2. The CDR3 coding sequence is TGCAGCGTTGAAGGGTCTAGCGGGAGGCCCCCAGATACGCAGTATTTT. The encoded protein is CSVEGSSGRPPDTQYF.